The clone carrying this T cell receptor (beta chain) showed up many times. Its antigen is as yet unknown. TCR beta cDNA was made from 450 to 500 ng total RNA with a constant-region primer. TCR beta libraries came from three nested multiplex PCR rounds using slightly modified ARM-PCR. It was with TRBV1-TRBV30 forward primers and a C-beta reverse primer that the first two PCR rounds were run, at around 11 cycles each. TCRdb called the multiplex PCR reads again in MiXCR, with one record for every CDR3 protein. This sample has about 200,000 distinct CDR3 sequences; approximately 64% occur once, and the top ten carry around 7.1%. Germline CDR1 and CDR2: SGHNT and YENEEA. The CDR3 is made up of 19 amino acids. J was trimmed by 0 bases and V by 5 bases; bases with no gene match: 11. Researchers drew blood RNA from unsorted whole blood and extracted germline DNA as well. These data originate in a study of tumor-infiltrating lymphocytes in primary liver carcinoma. Study at large: Donors underwent surgery for histopathologically diagnosed primary liver carcinoma. The patient group consisted of men and women aged 30 to 69 years. About 3.65 to 8 million productive TCRbeta reads were obtained from the samples, with similar numbers across tissue types. General study findings and limits: Researchers did not compare CD4+ and CD8+ repertoires, as samples were bulk unsorted.

The source of this sequence is a woman aged 55-75 years with primary liver carcinoma and hepatitis B virus infection. Material: peripheral blood. The rearrangement joins TRBV11-3 to TRBJ2-6, with 9 bases fitting TRBD1. CDR3 sequence: CASSPQPGQGGSGANVLTF. The CDR3 bases are TGTGCCAGCAGCCCCCAACCGGGACAGGGTGGCTCTGGGGCCAACGTCCTGACTTTC.